These 14 T cell receptor beta chains were all obtained from the same sample, sequenced in a study of T cell clonality in common variable immunodeficiency (dated by TCRdb to about 2015). The study at large found these results: Reportedly, TCRbeta sequences from CVID had fewer deletions and N-nucleotide insertions, and highly modified clones with 13 or more V deletions were absent from CVID.

For these TCRs, the target antigens are not known. The library relied on the immunoSEQ multiplex PCR assay. This is the immuneACCESS table as TCRdb keeps it, with only in-frame sequences that have V and J called. A part of the clones is gone; compared with another copy, unresolved V genes explain less than half, and the rest is unexplained. The data for this sample show approximately 26,000 clones, each detected more than once. The ten top clones hold around 3.1% of the sample. The material sequenced was peripheral blood mononuclear cells. The origin of the receptors is a human donor with common variable immunodeficiency.

About this clone itself: Read coverage stops 3 residues before the CDR3 terminus; the germline J gene supplies the remainder. This sequence joins TRBV7-9 and TRBJ2-5, with 7 bases that match TRBD1. The J segment lost 2 bases and the V segment lost 4 bases, leaving 7 bases of the junction unmatched. CDR1 and CDR2 (germline): SEHNR, FQNEAQ (reference sequence). This CDR3 has 15 amino acids. This chain's CDR3 is CASSSYRGGQETQYF. CDR3 bases read: TGTGCCAGCAGCTCTTACAGGGGTGGGCAAGAGACC.

This clone occurred a few times. CDR3 bases read: TGTGCCTGGAGTGTATGGAGGGGGACAGGGTCATACGAG. Protein sequence: CAWSVWRGTGSYE. The full CDR3 reads CAWSVWRGTGSYEQYF. The chain couples TRBV30 to TRBJ2-7, with 9 positions matching TRBD1. The read terminates 3 residues ahead of where the CDR3 ends, so the germline J gene completes it. Germline loops: CDR1 GTSNPN, CDR2 SVGIG (reference sequence). After removal of 0 bases from V and 4 bases from J, the junction contained 10 bases not matched to a gene. The CDR3 is 16 residues long.

This clone appeared many times. Read sequence stops 3 residues before the CDR3 end, and the germline J gene provides the missing end. The V call is TRBV5-4, the J call TRBJ1-2, with 10 bases fitting TRBD1. The germline CDR1 and CDR2 sequences are SGHNT and YYREEE (reference sequence). Trimming took 4 bases from V and 5 from J; bases not matched to a gene: 2. This CDR3 is built from 13 residues. The CDR3 sequence: CASSPDRGYGYTF. Partial CDR3 DNA: TGTGCCAGCAGCCCGGACAGGGGGTATGGC.

With regard to this clone: The read terminates 3 residues ahead of where the CDR3 ends, so the germline J gene completes it. The V and J genes are TRBV7-2 and TRBJ1-3; 7 nucleotides align to TRBD1. Germline V gene lookup returns CDR1 SGHTA and CDR2 FQGNSA. J lost 2 bases, V lost 5 bases, and 3 bases had no gene match. This CDR3 is built from 14 residues. CDR3 bases read: TGTGCCAGCAGCGCCGGGACAGCTGGAAACACC. Its protein is CASSAGTAGNT. The whole CDR3 is CASSAGTAGNTIYF.

This clone qualifies as medium-sized. The read is 3 residues too short to cover the CDR3 end, so that end is filled in from the germline J gene. The V gene is TRBV9, the J gene TRBJ2-2; 13 bases fit TRBD2. The CDR3 length is 17 residues. Germline V gene sequence: CDR1 SGDLS, CDR2 YYNGEE. V dropped 4 bases and J dropped 6; count of bases not matched to a gene: 9. Incomplete CDR3 DNA: TGTGCCAGCAGCCGACGGACTAGCGGGGGAAAAGCCGGGGAG. Translating it yields CASSRRTSGGKAGE. In full, the CDR3 reads CASSRRTSGGKAGELFF.

Many counts were recorded for this clone. Partial CDR3 DNA: TGTGCCTGGAGTATGCTAGGGGCAGGGACC. Its protein product is CAWSMLGAGT. The CDR3, in full, reads CAWSMLGAGTQYF. The chain carries TRBV30 and TRBJ2-5; perhaps TRBD1 as D (5 bases). The read gets to within 3 residues of the CDR3 end, and the germline J gene fills in the rest. V shed 2 bases and J shed 7 bases, with 14 bases lying between them. Germline loops: CDR1 GTSNPN, CDR2 SVGIG (reference sequence). The CDR3 is 13 amino acids.

This clone was seen more than once but under ten times. The observed sequence ends 3 residues before the CDR3 terminus, with the missing tail filled in from the germline J gene. The chain carries TRBV6-2 or TRBV6-3 and TRBJ2-1; perhaps TRBD2 as D (6 bases). The CDR3 runs 14 residues. Trimming removed 1 base from V and 9 bases from J, with 13 bases in between. Germline CDR1 MNHEY, CDR2 SVGEGT. The CDR3 DNA, read in part, is TGTGCCAGCAGTTACTTGGAGGGGTCGAGTGAG. As protein: CASSYLEGSSE. The whole CDR3 sequence reads CASSYLEGSSEQFF.

In its sample, this clone was seen a few times. The read is 3 residues too short to cover the CDR3 end, so that end is filled in from the germline J gene. This chain links TRBV7-2 with TRBJ1-2; a weak D match, TRBD1 (5 bases). Trimming left V 6 bases short and J 1 base short, with 12 bases between. The CDR3 consists of 14 residues. Germline V lookup: CDR1 SGHTA, CDR2 FQGNSA. CDR3 DNA, as far as it was read: TGTGCCAGCAGTTCAGACAGCCGTAACTATGGC. This codes for CASSSDSRNYG. The CDR3 as a whole reads CASSSDSRNYGYTF.

This clone was seen more than once but under ten times. The CDR3 end lies 3 residues beyond the end of the read and is filled in from the germline J gene. Other DNA sequences in this sample translate to the same CDR3. The chain carries TRBV7-3 and TRBJ2-5; TRBD1 or TRBD2 may be the D gene (6 bases each). With 3 bases removed from V and 5 bases from J, the gap between germline ends came to 10 bases. The CDR3 consists of 13 residues. In germline, CDR1 is SGHTA, CDR2 FQGTGA. CDR3: CASSFTGRETQYF. Partial CDR3 DNA: TGTGCCAGCAGCTTTACAGGGAGGGAGACC.

In this sample, this clone turned up a few times. The read stops 3 residues short of the end of the CDR3; the missing end is completed from the germline J gene. The chain carries TRBV5-1 and TRBJ1-2, with D maybe TRBD1 (5 bases). The length of the CDR3 is 14 residues. Germline V CDR1 and CDR2: SGHRS, YFSETQ. V was trimmed by 4 bases and J by 4 bases, leaving 14 bases between them. CDR3 region: CASSPVRDFYGYTF. The sequenced CDR3 bases are TGCGCCAGCAGCCCAGTACGGGACTTCTATGGC.

This clone was picked up a small number of times. The read ends 3 residues shy of where the CDR3 ends; the end is completed using the germline J gene. The rearrangement uses TRBV19 and TRBJ2-3; 9 nucleotides agree with TRBD2. Trimming removed 5 bases from V and 3 bases from J; junction bases left unmatched: 15. CDR3 length: 18 amino acids. Per germline, CDR1 LNHDA and CDR2 SQIVND (reference sequence). The CDR3 loop reads CASSPNGRRTSVTDTQYF. The sequenced part of the CDR3 DNA is TGTGCCAGTAGTCCCAACGGGAGGCGGACTAGCGTTACAGATACG. Complete variable domain (other parts from reference TRBV19 and TRBJ2-3): DGGITQSPKYLFRKEGQNVTLSCEQNLNHDAMYWYRQDPGQGLRLIYYSQIVNDFQKGDIAEGYSVSREKKESFPLTVTSAQKNPTAFYLCASSPNGRRTSVTDTQYFGPGTRLTVL.

With respect to this clone: The CDR3 end lies 3 residues beyond the end of the read and is filled in from the germline J gene. The V call is TRBV2, the J call TRBJ1-6, with 8 bases matching TRBD1. V lost 2 bases, J lost 10 bases, and 13 bases stayed unmatched. The CDR3 is 17 residues long. The germline CDR1 and CDR2 sequences are SNHLY and FYNNEI. CDR3 in amino acids: CASSENLWQGASSPLHF. The sequenced part of the CDR3 DNA is TGTGCCAGCAGTGAAAACCTTTGGCAGGGGGCGTCGTCACCC.

This clone has more than one count but fewer than ten. Coverage ceases 3 residues before the CDR3 finishes, and the germline J gene fills in the end. V gene TRBV7-6 combines with J gene TRBJ1-1, with D unresolved. V shed 1 base and J shed 1 base, with 13 bases lying between them. The CDR3 has 16 residues. The germline gives CDR1 SGHVS, CDR2 FNYEAQ. The sequenced part of the CDR3 DNA is TGTGCCAGCAGCTTAGGAACCTCTGGGCGGAACACTGAA. It translates to CASSLGTSGRNTE. The full-length CDR3 reads as CASSLGTSGRNTEAFF.

This clone was detected a few times. The read stops 3 residues short of the end of the CDR3; the missing end is completed from the germline J gene. The rearrangement links TRBV6-2 or TRBV6-3 to TRBJ1-2, with D perhaps TRBD1 (5 bases). The CDR3 has 13 residues. Trimming took 3 bases from V and 6 from J, leaving 11 bases between them. Germline V CDR1 and CDR2: MNHEY, SVGEGT. The CDR3 sequence: CASSYKGVHGYTF. The part of the CDR3 DNA that was read is TGTGCCAGCAGTTATAAAGGGGTCCATGGC.